This TCR beta chain was sequenced for a study of identical twins. Notes on the study in general: The study drew conclusions from cross-sectional statistical analysis, not from following the same donors. There were fewer insertions in abundant cord blood beta clonotypes, but memory repertoires showed no such pattern. Sequences that were out-of-frame, alpha and twin-shared displayed an excess of low generation probability.

Germline V gene sequence: CDR1 SGDLS, CDR2 YYNGEE. CDR3 length: 14 residues. Trimming cost V 1 base and J 4 bases, with 11 bases left between them. Unique molecular identifiers were present on the cDNA, and a universal primer site came from template switching. TCRdb itself ran the 5' RACE reads through MiXCR, one entry per CDR3 protein. The repertoire includes 1,800,000 or so distinct CDR3 sequences, around a third of them detected once, and under 0.35% sits in the top ten. To note about this clonotype: Its target is not known.

This chain joins TRBV9 and TRBJ1-2, with D unresolved. Sequencing was done on a sample of cord blood. This TCR was recovered from a newborn girl in good health. CDR3 sequence reads: CASSVSSESYGYTF. The CDR3 coding sequence is TGTGCCAGCAGCGTAAGCAGTGAGTCCTATGGCTACACCTTC.